This TCR beta chain emerged from a study of breast tumors, draining lymph nodes, adjacent tissues. Overall study results and limits: That most tumor T cells come from lymph nodes remained unproven. Luminal-like breast cancer showed significantly higher tumor–nontumor repertoire similarity than basal-like. The data were judged consistent with most tumor T cells coming from lymph node and expanding in tumor. Tumors had less TCR diversity than lymph nodes, more than nontumor tissue.

CDR3 size: 12 residues. Germline-derived CDR1 and CDR2 are LNHDA and SQIVND (reference sequence). As to this clonotype: What it binds is not known. One end of the junction fails to match germline, which may point to a read error.

TCRdb re-derived calls from the multiplex PCR reads in MiXCR, one entry per CDR3 protein. The sample has roughly 16,000 distinct CDR3 sequences; around half are singletons. V is TRBV19 and J is TRBJ1-2; no firm D call. The sequenced material came from tumor-adjacent breast tissue. The TCR was taken from a female donor with breast cancer. Some clones in this sample may be carry-over from other donors' samples. The CDR3 loop reads CASGTPLPGYTF. CDR3 sequence (DNA): TGCGCCAGTGGTACACCACTCCCAGGCTACACCTTC.